This T cell receptor beta chain was recovered during a study of tumor-infiltrating lymphocytes in localized non-small cell lung cancer. Across the whole study: The cohort mixed smokers and never-smokers, several histologies, and some post-neoadjuvant-chemotherapy samples. Each patient gave resected tumor and non-adjacent uninvolved lung tissue.

Germline V gene lookup returns CDR1 SGHRS and CDR2 YFSETQ. V gave up 0 bases and J gave up 3 bases; unmatched junction bases: 11. This CDR3 spans 20 amino acids. Method: immunoSEQ multiplex PCR; TCRdb's copy keeps in-frame clones and lacks some. The table includes more than 9,500 clones, 60% to 85% detected once. Study-level results: Higher tumor T cell infiltration than in uninvolved lung was supported by TCRbeta sequencing. TCR sequencing covered a subset of patients with enough tissue.

Of note for this clone: What it binds is not known.

This receptor was obtained from a human donor with non-small cell lung cancer. The chain combines TRBV5-1 with TRBJ2-1, with 14 bases matching TRBD2. Sequences were obtained from lung tumor tissue. The CDR3 nucleotides are TGCGCCAGCAGCTTGGTCCTGGGACTAGCGGGAGAAACGGTCTACAATGAGCAGTTCTTC. It is translated as CASSLVLGLAGETVYNEQFF. Using reference TRBV5-1 and TRBJ2-1 for the parts outside the CDR3, the full variable domain is KAGVTQTPRYLIKTRGQQVTLSCSPISGHRSVSWYQQTPGQGLQFLFEYFSETQRNKGNFPGRFSGRQFSNSRSEMNVSTLELGDSALYLCASSLVLGLAGETVYNEQFFGPGTRLTVL.